These T cell receptor beta chains were read from a single sample in a study of blood T cell repertoires in COVID-19. Repertoires were generated with immunoSEQ multiplex PCR, while TCRdb's copy carries only in-frame clones and drops some. The table lists 35,000 to 40,000 clones, approximately 90% of them singletons, with 7% to 8.5% in the top ten. The specimen was peripheral blood. The receptor set was obtained from a human donor in a cohort sampled during active COVID-19. CDR3s include the opening cysteine and the closing phenylalanine or tryptophan. The D gene is left open where the match is weak. The listing skips clone size in some rows; elsewhere it reads once, few, many or a size class.

v_call,d_call,clone_size,j_call,cdr3_nt,cdr3_aa
TRBV7-4,NA,NA,TRBJ2-7,TGTGCCAGCAGCTTAGGCACAGTCGGGATCCCAACCTACGAGCAGTACTTC,CASSLGTVGIPTYEQYF
TRBV7-9,NA,NA,TRBJ1-2,TGTGCCAGCAGCTACAACCCTATATGGGGGAACGGGGGAAGCTACACCTTC,CASSYNPIWGNGGSYTF
TRBV12-3/TRBV12-4,NA,few,TRBJ2-7,TGTGCCAGCAGTTCACTTACCTACGAGCAGTACTTC,CASSSLTYEQYF
TRBV11-2,NA,NA,TRBJ1-6,TGTGCCAGCAGCTCCGACAGCGGGGCAAATTCACCCCTCCACTTT,CASSSDSGANSPLHF
TRBV5-1,TRBD2,NA,TRBJ2-1,TGCGCCAGCAGCTTCCGGGAGGAAGGAACCAATGAGCAGTTCTTC,CASSFREEGTNEQFF
TRBV18,NA,NA,TRBJ2-7,TGTGCCAGCTCACCGACAGGTAACGAGCAGTACTTC,CASSPTGNEQYF
TRBV19,NA,few,TRBJ1-1,TGTGCCAGTAGTGTCAGGGGTCGTGGTTCTGAAGCTTTCTTT,CASSVRGRGSEAFF
TRBV7-6,TRBD2,NA,TRBJ2-1,TGTGCCGTAACCTCGGGAGCGGGGAACAATGAGCAGTTCTTC,CAVTSGAGNNEQFF
TRBV7-2,NA,NA,TRBJ1-5,TGTGCCAGCAGCTTAGTAGTCGAGCAGCCCCAGCATTTT,CASSLVVEQPQHF
TRBV7-2,TRBD1,NA,TRBJ2-7,TGTGCCAGCAGCTTAGCTCCGGGCAGGGGGCGTGAGCAGTACTTC,CASSLAPGRGREQYF
TRBV15,NA,once,TRBJ2-3,TGTGCCACCAGCAGAGAGGGCGGGGAGGACACAGATACGCAGTATTTT,CATSREGGEDTDTQYF
TRBV5-1,NA,NA,TRBJ1-1,TGCGCCAGCAGCTTGGTGGGAGGGGACACTGAAGCTTTCTTT,CASSLVGGDTEAFF
TRBV4-1,NA,NA,TRBJ2-7,TGCGCCAGCAGCCAAGTTGCTACCAACCCCTACGAGCAGTACTTC,CASSQVATNPYEQYF
TRBV5-5,TRBD2,NA,TRBJ2-5,TGTGCCTCTCGGGCGGGGGGTATCGTTGAGACCCAGTACTTC,CASRAGGIVETQYF
TRBV11-2,NA,NA,TRBJ2-1,TGTGCCAGCAGCTTAGCGTGGCGGTCCCACGGCGATGAGCAGTTCTTC,CASSLAWRSHGDEQFF
TRBV28,TRBD2,NA,TRBJ2-1,TGTGCCAGCAGTTTTCGACTAGCTGCCTACAATGAGCAGTTCTTC,CASSFRLAAYNEQFF
TRBV5-6,NA,NA,TRBJ2-3,TGTGCCAGCAGCTTGGTCGGAGGGAGCACAGATACGCAGTATTTT,CASSLVGGSTDTQYF
TRBV4-3,NA,few,TRBJ2-7,TGCGCCAGCAGCCAAGGGGCCAGCTCCTACGAGCAGTACTTC,CASSQGASSYEQYF
TRBV2,NA,NA,TRBJ1-2,TGTGCCAGCAGTGCAACGACTAAAAACGGCTACACCTTC,CASSATTKNGYTF
TRBV7-2,NA,NA,TRBJ2-5,TGTGCCAGCAGCAATACCCCCCGGGGAGAGACCCAGTACTTC,CASSNTPRGETQYF
TRBV4-2,TRBD1,NA,TRBJ1-2,TGTGCCAGCAGCCAAGAGGGGAGGACAGGCTATGGCTACACCTTC,CASSQEGRTGYGYTF
TRBV12-3/TRBV12-4,NA,NA,TRBJ2-7,TGTGCCAGCAGTTTCCGACCGCGGGACGAGCAGTACTTC,CASSFRPRDEQYF
TRBV2,NA,NA,TRBJ2-7,TGTGCCAGCAGCGGGGATAACTACGAGCAGTACTTC,CASSGDNYEQYF
TRBV10-3,TRBD1,NA,TRBJ1-1,TGTGCCATCAGTGAGTCCTTATTGGGACAGGGAAATACTGAAGCTTTCTTT,CAISESLLGQGNTEAFF
TRBV28,NA,few,TRBJ1-5,TGTGCCAGCAGTTTAGCAGGGATTTATAGCAATCAGCCCCAGCATTTT,CASSLAGIYSNQPQHF
TRBV28,TRBD1,NA,TRBJ1-2,TGTGCCAGCAGTCCCGCCGGACAGGCGTCCTATGGCTACACCTTC,CASSPAGQASYGYTF
TRBV19,TRBD1,NA,TRBJ2-4,TGTGCCAGTAGTATATCCCGACAGGGGGCCAAAAACATTCAGTACTTC,CASSISRQGAKNIQYF
TRBV3-1/TRBV3-2,TRBD1,NA,TRBJ1-3,TGTGCCAGCAGCCAAGCACTACAGGGGACTGGAAACACCATATATTTT,CASSQALQGTGNTIYF
TRBV7-2,NA,NA,TRBJ2-5,TGTGCCAGCAGCTGGACAGACCAAGAGACCCAGTACTTC,CASSWTDQETQYF
TRBV4-2,TRBD2,NA,TRBJ2-1,TGTGCCAGCAGCCAAAGGACCCTAGCGGGAGTTGGAAATGAGCAGTTCTTC,CASSQRTLAGVGNEQFF
TRBV23-1,TRBD2,NA,TRBJ2-2,TGCGCCAGCAGTCCGGAACTAGCGGGGTGTGACACCGGGGAGCTGTTTTTT,CASSPELAGCDTGELFF
TRBV7-8,TRBD2,NA,TRBJ2-1,TGTGCCAGCAGCCGGGGGGGGTCCGATTTCAATGAGCAGTTCTTC,CASSRGGSDFNEQFF
TRBV5-4,NA,NA,TRBJ1-2,TGTGCCAGCAGCCCCCGGGACTCGGGGTATGGCTACACCTTC,CASSPRDSGYGYTF
TRBV28,TRBD2,NA,TRBJ2-1,TGTGCCAGCAGCTACGGATGGGCTAGCGGGAGATGGTCATACAATGAGCAGTTCTTC,CASSYGWASGRWSYNEQFF
TRBV27,TRBD2,once,TRBJ2-5,TGTGCCAGCAGTATATACTCTCTAGCGGGAGTGAGGGAAGAGACCCAGTACTTC,CASSIYSLAGVREETQYF
TRBV7-2,TRBD1,NA,TRBJ2-1,TGTGCCAGCAGCTTAGTTGGGACGATTCCGGGACAGGGTTGGGATGAGCAGTTCTTC,CASSLVGTIPGQGWDEQFF
TRBV7-9,TRBD2,NA,TRBJ2-7,TGTGCCAGCAGCTTATCGGCGGGAGGGAATGGCGAGCAGTACTTC,CASSLSAGGNGEQYF
TRBV5-1,TRBD1,NA,TRBJ2-2,TGCGCCAGCAGCCGCTGGGACAGGGGGCCCTCGAACACCGGGGAGCTGTTTTTT,CASSRWDRGPSNTGELFF
TRBV6-5,NA,NA,TRBJ1-5,TGTGCCAGCGGCCGAACGTCCGGGACAAATCAGCCCCAGCATTTT,CASGRTSGTNQPQHF
TRBV7-3,NA,NA,TRBJ2-1,TGTGCCAGCAGCTTAACAGGGGCTGGTTGGGATGAGCAGTTCTTC,CASSLTGAGWDEQFF
TRBV11-3,TRBD2,NA,TRBJ2-7,TGTGCCAGCAGCCCGCCGGGACTAGCGGGCCTAGTCTATTACTACGAGCAGTACTTC,CASSPPGLAGLVYYYEQYF